These 26 T cell receptor beta chains originate from one sample sequenced in a study of blood T cell repertoires in COVID-19. The method was immunoSEQ multiplex PCR; TCRdb's version includes in-frame clones alone and lacks a portion of them. In the table there are approximately 290,000 clones, roughly 90% of which are singletons. The material sequenced was peripheral blood. These receptors were collected from a woman under 40 with COVID-19, enrolled during active disease.

The CDR3 bases are TGTGCTAGTGGGCCCCGACTAGCGGGGGGGCACGGTGGGGGAGATACGCAGTATTTT. As protein: CASGPRLAGGHGGGDTQYF. V gene TRBV12-5 combines with J gene TRBJ2-3, with TRBD2 matching over 14 bases. Germline V gene data show CDR1 as LGHNT and CDR2 as FRNRAP. CDR3 size: 19 residues. The trim removed 6 bases at V and 5 bases at J, leaving 16 bases unmatched.

The V gene is TRBV7-8, the J gene TRBJ2-7; D is perhaps TRBD1 (6 bases). The V end was cut by 5 bases, the J end by 5 bases, with 13 bases between. Germline V gene data show CDR1 as SGHVS and CDR2 as FQNEAQ. The CDR3 consists of 13 residues. The CDR3 loop is CASSQGQGDEQYF. In DNA, the CDR3 is TGTGCCAGCAGCCAGGGGCAGGGCGACGAGCAGTACTTC.

This chain joins TRBV6-5 and TRBJ2-7, with a weak D call TRBD1 (5 bases). The CDR3 has 14 amino acids. V lost 2 bases to trimming and J lost 7 bases, with 15 bases between them. CDR1 is MNHEY and CDR2 is SVGAGI in the germline V gene. CDR3 sequence (DNA): TGTGCCAGCAGTTACGCGTTAGGGGTTGGAGAGCAGTACTTC. This sequence encodes CASSYALGVGEQYF.

V is TRBV3-1 (or the pseudogene TRBV3-2) and J is TRBJ1-2; D is perhaps TRBD1 (5 bases). The CDR3 runs to 16 residues. Germline CDR1 is LGHDT and CDR2 is YNNKEL (reference sequence). V dropped 5 bases and J dropped 8 bases, with 24 bases sitting between them. The CDR3 here is CASSASRDGDSGGYTF. CDR3 sequence (DNA): TGTGCCAGCAGCGCGTCCAGGGATGGGGATAGTGGGGGCTACACCTTC.

This rearrangement joins TRBV6-5 to TRBJ2-1; D remains ambiguous. The CDR3 covers 12 residues. CDR1 is MNHEY and CDR2 is SVGAGI in the germline V gene. V was trimmed by 5 bases and J by 6 bases, leaving 8 bases between them. The CDR3 loop reads CASSHHSNEQFF. The CDR3 bases are TGTGCCAGCAGTCACCACAGCAATGAGCAGTTCTTC.

This chain connects TRBV2 to TRBJ2-5; 7 bases match TRBD2. Looked up from germline, CDR1 is SNHLY and CDR2 is FYNNEI. The CDR3 has 14 amino acids. The V and J ends lost 5 bases and 5 bases, in that order; junction bases with no gene match: 8. The CDR3 sequence: CASSSTSREETQYF. DNA for the CDR3: TGTGCCAGCAGTTCGACTAGCCGAGAGGAGACCCAGTACTTC.

V and J are TRBV5-1 and TRBJ1-4, with D unclear. V was trimmed by 5 bases and J by 5 bases, leaving 10 bases between them. The CDR3 covers 13 residues. Germline V gene data show CDR1 as SGHRS and CDR2 as YFSETQ. Here the CDR3 DNA reads TGCGCCAGCAGACGGGGAGGGAATGAAAAACTGTTTTTT. This gives the protein CASRRGGNEKLFF.

The gene calls are TRBV5-1 and TRBJ2-5; no reliable D call. The CDR3 loop spans 15 amino acids. V was cut by 1 base and J by 5 bases, with 15 bases left in between. Germline loops: CDR1 SGHRS, CDR2 YFSETQ. This chain's CDR3 is CASSLSATGGETQYF. DNA for the CDR3: TGCGCCAGCAGCTTGTCCGCAACGGGTGGCGAGACCCAGTACTTC.

J is TRBJ2-7 and V is TRBV28; 8 bases map to TRBD1. The CDR3 sequence is 13 residues long. V dropped 6 bases and J dropped 5; count of bases not matched to a gene: 6. Germline V CDR1 and CDR2: MDHEN, SYDVKM. CDR3 sequence reads: CASRWTGRHEQYF. The CDR3, as DNA: TGTGCCAGCAGGTGGACAGGGCGGCACGAGCAGTACTTC.

J is TRBJ1-1 and V is TRBV27; D not resolved. Germline CDR1 is MNHEY and CDR2 is SMNVEV (reference sequence). The CDR3 has 15 amino acids. Trimming took off 6 bases at V and 2 bases at J, with 16 bases between the two ends. CDR3 nucleotide sequence: TGTGCCAGCAGGCTGGCAGGATCAGGTAACACTGAAGCTTTCTTT. This encodes CASRLAGSGNTEAFF.

This chain connects TRBV28 to TRBJ2-1; 8 positions match TRBD2. Germline V lookup: CDR1 MDHEN, CDR2 SYDVKM. V lost 5 bases and J lost 5; bases outside the gene matches: 11. The CDR3 consists of 16 residues. The CDR3 region has the DNA TGTGCCAGCAGTCCCCAAGGCAGCGGGGGAAACAATGAGCAGTTCTTC. This gives the protein CASSPQGSGGNNEQFF. The complete variable domain, with remaining parts taken from reference TRBV28 and TRBJ2-1, reads DVKVTQSSRYLVKRTGEKVFLECVQDMDHENMFWYRQDPGLGLRLIYFSYDVKMKEKGDIPEGYSVSREKKERFSLILESASTNQTSMYLCASSPQGSGGNNEQFFGPGTRLTVL.

This chain joins TRBV4-1 and TRBJ2-7; D is ambiguous. The ends were cut back, 0 bases at V and 1 base at J, with 10 bases in the middle. The CDR3 covers 15 residues. CDR1 is MGHRA and CDR2 is YSYEKL in the germline V gene. Here the CDR3 DNA reads TGCGCCAGCAGCCAAGATATCTGGGCATCCTACGAGCAGTACTTC. Translation gives CASSQDIWASYEQYF.

This chain connects TRBV18 to TRBJ2-3; 9 nucleotides align to TRBD2. Germline CDR1 is KGHSH and CDR2 is LQKENI. J was trimmed by 4 bases and V by 8 bases; bases with no gene match: 7. The CDR3 is made up of 14 amino acids. CDR3 bases: TGTGCCAGCGGGACTAGCAGTTCGGCAGATACGCAGTATTTT. It yields the protein CASGTSSSADTQYF.

The CDR3 DNA sequence: TGTGCCAGCAGCTCCCCGGGGAGGGGCGAGCAGTACTTC. It specifies CASSSPGRGEQYF. The rearrangement links TRBV28 to TRBJ2-7, with 7 bases aligning to TRBD2. CDR3 length: 13 amino acids. The trim removed 6 bases at V and 6 bases at J, leaving 8 bases unmatched. Per germline, CDR1 MDHEN and CDR2 SYDVKM.

The chain is built from TRBV6-4 and TRBJ1-2; 9 bases agree with TRBD1. In germline, CDR1 is MRHNA, CDR2 SNTAGT. V was clipped by 4 bases and J by 2 bases; unmatched bases: 8. There are 16 residues in the CDR3. The CDR3 region has the DNA TGTGCCAGCAGTGTCGACGGGACAGGGCGGAACTATGGCTACACCTTC. Protein sequence: CASSVDGTGRNYGYTF.

The V gene is TRBV28, the J gene TRBJ1-1; 7 positions match TRBD1. Germline V CDR1 and CDR2: MDHEN, SYDVKM. CDR3 length equals 13 residues. V gave up 5 bases and J gave up 7 bases; unmatched junction bases: 7. Here the CDR3 reads CASSLGQALEAFF. CDR3 coding DNA: TGTGCCAGCAGTCTAGGACAGGCCCTTGAAGCTTTCTTT.

The chain carries TRBV5-6 and TRBJ1-6, with TRBD1 identical over 7 bases. Looked up from germline, CDR1 is SGHDT and CDR2 is YYEEEE. The CDR3 extends over 14 amino acids. Losses at the gene ends were 4 bases for V and 7 bases for J; bases not matched to a gene: 5. CDR3 protein: CASSLQGINSPLHF. The CDR3 nucleotides are TGTGCCAGCAGCCTACAGGGGATCAATTCACCCCTCCACTTT.

This chain uses TRBV11-2 with TRBJ2-1; D is ambiguous. The CDR3 runs 15 residues. The germline V gene has CDR1 SGHAT and CDR2 FQNNGV. V was shortened by 1 base and J by 6 bases, with 13 bases between the two germline ends. DNA for the CDR3: TGTGCCAGCAGCTTAGCCCCGCTGGCAGGCAATGAGCAGTTCTTC. It encodes CASSLAPLAGNEQFF.

This chain links TRBV5-8 with TRBJ1-5, with D maybe TRBD1 (6 bases). Trimming left V 3 bases short and J 1 base short, with 17 bases between. The CDR3 runs to 17 residues. Per germline, CDR1 SGHTS and CDR2 YDEGEE. CDR3 sequence (DNA): TGTGCCAGCAGCTATACAGGGTGGGGGTGGAGCAATCAGCCCCAGCATTTT. It encodes CASSYTGWGWSNQPQHF. Complete variable domain (other parts from reference TRBV5-8 and TRBJ1-5): EAGVTQSPTHLIKTRGQQATLRCSPISGHTSVYWYQQALGLGLQFLLWYDEGEERNRGNFPPRFSGRQFPNYSSELNVNALELEDSALYLCASSYTGWGWSNQPQHFGDGTRLSIL.

The rearrangement links TRBV7-8 to TRBJ1-2; D uncertain. The CDR3 extends over 15 amino acids. Trimming removed 6 bases at V and 0 bases at J, with 14 bases between. Germline-derived CDR1 and CDR2 are SGHVS and FQNEAQ. The CDR3 protein is CASSSRQFANYGYTF. In DNA form, the CDR3 reads TGTGCCAGCAGTTCCAGGCAGTTCGCTAACTATGGCTACACCTTC.

The chain carries TRBV11-2 and TRBJ2-1, with 7 bases fitting TRBD1. The CDR3 is made up of 16 amino acids. Germline V gene lookup returns CDR1 SGHAT and CDR2 FQNNGV. J lost 9 bases, V lost 5 bases, and 16 bases had no gene match. CDR3 sequence (DNA): TGTGCCAGCAGCACCACCGACAGGGCGGTTGTCGTTGAGCAGTTCTTC. It is translated as CASSTTDRAVVVEQFF. Full variable domain (missing parts from reference TRBV11-2 and TRBJ2-1): EAGVAQSPRYKIIEKRQSVAFWCNPISGHATLYWYQQILGQGPKLLIQFQNNGVVDDSQLPKDRFSAERLKGVDSTLKIQPAKLEDSAVYLCASSTTDRAVVVEQFFGPGTRLTVL.

The chain uses TRBV3-1 (or the pseudogene TRBV3-2) and TRBJ1-1, with 9 bases that match TRBD1. The V gene end was trimmed by 8 bases and the J gene end by 3 bases; junction bases not matched to a gene: 7. The CDR3 has 14 amino acids. Germline CDR1 LGHDT, CDR2 YNNKEL (reference sequence). The CDR3 nucleotides read TGTGCCAGCGGGGCGACAGGGGGTTACACTGAAGCTTTCTTT. This codes for CASGATGGYTEAFF.

The rearrangement joins TRBV6-1 to TRBJ2-4, with a weak D call TRBD2 (6 bases). Germline V gene lookup returns CDR1 MNHNS and CDR2 SASEGT. The ends were cut back, 3 bases at V and 1 base at J, with 10 bases in the middle. There are 15 residues in the CDR3. Here the CDR3 reads CASSEAGWAKNIQYF. CDR3 DNA: TGTGCCAGCAGTGAGGCGGGGTGGGCCAAAAACATTCAGTACTTC.

This sequence joins TRBV7-2 and TRBJ1-3, with D hard to call. CDR3 length equals 18 residues. Germline V gene sequence: CDR1 SGHTA, CDR2 FQGNSA. V shed 1 base and J shed 2 bases, with 18 bases lying between them. The CDR3 nucleotides are TGTGCCAGCAGCTTAGTAAGCCGTAGGAGTTTAACTGGAAACACCATATATTTT. This codes for CASSLVSRRSLTGNTIYF.

The J gene is TRBJ1-5, the V gene TRBV4-1; D is unresolved. Trimming removed 3 bases at V and 11 bases at J, with 14 bases between. The CDR3 totals 13 residues. Germline CDR1 MGHRA, CDR2 YSYEKL. In nucleotides, the CDR3 is TGCGCCAGCAGCCACCCAGATAATCGGGCCCAGCATTTT. It encodes CASSHPDNRAQHF.

This chain uses TRBV14 with TRBJ2-3; the match to TRBD1 covers 8 bases. CDR3 size: 15 residues. Germline V gives CDR1 SGHDN, CDR2 FVKESK. V was pared by 2 bases and J by 0 bases, with 1 base of the junction left unmatched. The chain's CDR3 is CASSQRTGSTDTQYF. The CDR3 region has the DNA TGTGCCAGCAGCCAAAGGACAGGGAGCACAGATACGCAGTATTTT.